Listed here are 21 T cell receptor beta chains from one sample, sequenced in a study of blood T cell repertoires in COVID-19. Profiling relied on immunoSEQ multiplex PCR, and the TCRdb table lists in-frame clones only, not all of them. The sample consists of about 220,000 clones, around 82% of them appearing once. The sample taken for sequencing was peripheral blood. The receptors originated from a woman aged 45 to 65 with acute or convalescent COVID-19.

This clone was seen only once. The genes are TRBV28 and TRBJ1-1; TRBD1 matches at 9 bases. V dropped 4 bases and J dropped 5; count of bases not matched to a gene: 14. Looked up from germline, CDR1 is MDHEN and CDR2 is SYDVKM. The CDR3 consists of 17 residues. This CDR3 is CASSSLKTGGTWTEAFF. The CDR3 DNA follows: TGTGCCAGCAGTTCCTTGAAGACAGGGGGGACGTGGACTGAAGCTTTCTTT.

The V and J genes are TRBV7-9 and TRBJ2-7, with D perhaps TRBD2 (5 bases). The CDR3 spans 14 residues. The germline V and J ends were trimmed by 0 bases and 4 bases, with 10 bases remaining between them. The germline gives CDR1 SEHNR, CDR2 FQNEAQ (reference sequence). The CDR3 DNA reads TGTGCCAGCAGCTTAGCGGGAGTTGGGTACGAGCAGTACTTC. Amino acids: CASSLAGVGYEQYF. The variable domain in full, with the rest retrieved from reference TRBV7-9 and TRBJ2-7, is DTGVSQNPRHKITKRGQNVTFRCDPISEHNRLYWYRQTLGQGPEFLTYFQNEAQLEKSRLLSDRFSAERPKGSFSTLEIQRTEQGDSAMYLCASSLAGVGYEQYFGPGTRLTVT.

The chain is built from TRBV15 and TRBJ2-2; D uncertain. CDR3 length: 18 amino acids. With 0 bases removed from V and 1 base from J, the gap between germline ends came to 15 bases. Per germline, CDR1 LNHNV and CDR2 YYDKDF (reference sequence). CDR3 sequence (DNA): TGTGCCACCAGCAGAGACGAGCGTCCGACGTGGAACACCGGGGAGCTGTTTTTT. Protein: CATSRDERPTWNTGELFF.

The chain uses TRBV28 and TRBJ2-5, with TRBD2 identical over 11 bases. This CDR3 region has 14 residues. The germline V gene has CDR1 MDHEN and CDR2 SYDVKM. Trimming cost V 8 bases and J 4 bases; bases outside gene matches: 6. CDR3 region: CASATSGITETQYF. The CDR3, as DNA: TGTGCCAGCGCGACTAGCGGGATTACAGAGACCCAGTACTTC.

This clone was seen a few times. The chain carries TRBV18 and TRBJ2-4, with 10 nucleotides matching TRBD1. CDR1 is KGHSH and CDR2 is LQKENI in the germline V gene. V lost 2 bases, J lost 7 bases, and 2 bases stayed unmatched. CDR3 length: 14 amino acids. DNA of the CDR3: TGTGCCAGCTCACCAGGACAGGGGGGGAACATTCAGTACTTC. As protein: CASSPGQGGNIQYF.

The chain has TRBV24-1 and TRBJ2-3; the D gene is possibly TRBD1 (6 bases). The ends were cut back, 1 base at V and 1 base at J, with 14 bases in the middle. The CDR3 is 17 amino acids. Germline values: CDR1 KGHDR, CDR2 SFDVKD. CDR3 loop: CATSDFTGGWGTDTQYF. The DNA for the CDR3 is TGTGCCACCAGTGATTTTACTGGGGGCTGGGGCACAGATACGCAGTATTTT.

The J gene is TRBJ1-2, the V gene TRBV7-2; D is perhaps TRBD1 (5 bases). Germline values: CDR1 SGHTA, CDR2 FQGNSA. This CDR3 comprises 14 residues. Trimming shortened V by 2 bases and J by 8 bases, and 15 bases separated the two germline ends. CDR3 loop: CASSLTGQSGGYTF. In DNA form, the CDR3 reads TGTGCCAGCAGCTTAACAGGACAATCCGGGGGCTACACCTTC.

V is TRBV15 and J is TRBJ2-7; 10 bases are a match to TRBD2. Germline CDR1 reads LNHNV; CDR2 reads YYDKDF (reference sequence). V shed 2 bases, J shed 6 bases, and the junction held 13 bases outside the gene matches. This CDR3 has 17 amino acids. The CDR3 here is CATSRNPITSGIFEQYF. The CDR3 DNA is TGTGCCACCAGCAGAAATCCTATCACTAGCGGGATCTTCGAGCAGTACTTC.

The rearrangement uses TRBV19 and TRBJ2-5; TRBD2 matches 13 bases. Germline lookup yields CDR1 LNHDA and CDR2 SQIVND (reference sequence). The CDR3 contains 16 residues. The junction had 7 bases not matched to a gene; V was cut back by 5 bases and J by 4 bases. The CDR3 here is CASSVGLAGVRETQYF. The CDR3 coding sequence is TGTGCCAGTAGTGTTGGACTAGCGGGAGTCAGAGAGACCCAGTACTTC.

The rearrangement uses TRBV18 and TRBJ1-4; 7 nucleotides align to TRBD1. After removal of 3 bases from V and 4 bases from J, the junction contained 5 bases not matched to a gene. This CDR3 region has 15 residues. CDR1 KGHSH and CDR2 LQKENI come from the germline V gene. The CDR3 DNA reads TGTGCCAGCTCACCGCGGGACAGCATTAATGAAAAACTGTTTTTT. Residues: CASSPRDSINEKLFF.

The chain is built from TRBV28 and TRBJ1-2, with D possibly TRBD1 on 5 matching bases. The germline V and J ends were trimmed by 8 bases and 1 base, with 11 bases remaining between them. The CDR3 covers 13 residues. Per the germline V gene, CDR1 is MDHEN and CDR2 is SYDVKM. In DNA, the CDR3 is TGTGCCAGCCAGGGCAGGGATAACTATGGCTACACCTTC. This gives the protein CASQGRDNYGYTF.

The chain recombines TRBV5-6 with TRBJ1-1, with D perhaps TRBD1 (5 bases). Germline CDR1 reads SGHDT; CDR2 reads YYEEEE. Trimming cost V 0 bases and J 1 base, with 16 bases left between them. The CDR3 sequence is 17 residues long. CDR3 loop: CASSLAQGSRRNTEAFF. The CDR3 DNA sequence: TGTGCCAGCAGCTTGGCCCAGGGATCTCGTAGGAACACTGAAGCTTTCTTT. Variable domain in full (rest from reference TRBV5-6 and TRBJ1-1): DAGVTQSPTHLIKTRGQQVTLRCSPKSGHDTVSWYQQALGQGPQFIFQYYEEEERQRGNFPDRFSGHQFPNYSSELNVNALLLGDSALYLCASSLAQGSRRNTEAFFGQGTRLTVV.

The CDR3 here is CASSRQESFSYEQYF. DNA of the CDR3: TGTGCCAGCAGCCGACAGGAATCCTTCTCCTACGAGCAGTACTTC. The V call is TRBV27, the J call TRBJ2-7; tentative D call: TRBD1 (6 bases). The CDR3 totals 15 residues. Germline CDR1 is MNHEY and CDR2 is SMNVEV (reference sequence). Trimming stripped 6 bases from V and 0 bases from J, with 15 bases between.

The chain employs TRBV4-2 and TRBJ2-1; TRBD2 is a possible D gene (7 bases). The CDR3 is 17 amino acids. Germline CDR1 is LGHNA and CDR2 is YNFKEQ. Trimming removed 4 bases at V and 2 bases at J, with 18 bases between. The CDR3 DNA reads as TGTGCCAGCAGCCCACTGGGGGCGGGAGCCCCCTACAATGAGCAGTTCTTC. Protein sequence: CASSPLGAGAPYNEQFF.

The J gene is TRBJ2-5, the V gene TRBV7-9; 7 nucleotides agree with TRBD2. The CDR3 has 15 residues. CDR1 is SEHNR and CDR2 is FQNEAQ in the germline V gene (reference sequence). With 5 bases clipped from V and 2 bases from J, the junction kept 8 bases outside the gene matches. CDR3 sequence (DNA): TGTGCCAGCAGCCCCGGAAGCGGGATTCAAGAGACCCAGTACTTC. The encoded protein is CASSPGSGIQETQYF. The whole variable domain, filled in from reference TRBV7-9 and TRBJ2-5, reads DTGVSQNPRHKITKRGQNVTFRCDPISEHNRLYWYRQTLGQGPEFLTYFQNEAQLEKSRLLSDRFSAERPKGSFSTLEIQRTEQGDSAMYLCASSPGSGIQETQYFGPGTRLLVL.

The genes are TRBV3-1 (or the pseudogene TRBV3-2) and TRBJ1-3, with a weak D call TRBD1 (5 bases). The CDR3 sequence is 19 residues long. V was cut by 0 bases and J by 0 bases, with 18 bases left in between. Germline V CDR1 and CDR2: LGHDT, YNNKEL (reference sequence). The CDR3 here is CASSQDTGGAVGSGNTIYF. In DNA, the CDR3 is TGTGCCAGCAGCCAAGATACCGGGGGAGCGGTGGGCTCTGGAAACACCATATATTTT.

The J gene is TRBJ1-4, the V gene TRBV2; 9 nucleotides align to TRBD1. The CDR3 totals 14 residues. Germline V gives CDR1 SNHLY, CDR2 FYNNEI. Trimming at V came to 5 bases and at J to 10 bases, leaving 8 bases not matched to a gene. The CDR3 sequence is CASSPGQGIVKLFF. The CDR3 DNA reads as TGTGCCAGCAGTCCGGGACAGGGAATTGTAAAACTGTTTTTT.

This chain joins TRBV29-1 and TRBJ2-7; D is possibly TRBD1 (6 bases). This CDR3 has 16 amino acids. Trimming took 3 bases from V and 3 from J, leaving 21 bases between them. Germline V lookup: CDR1 SQVTM, CDR2 ANQGSEA. The DNA for the CDR3 is TGCAGCGTTGAGGGGTTCCAAGGGGGTCCCCACTACGAGCAGTACTTC. Amino acid sequence: CSVEGFQGGPHYEQYF.

The chain has TRBV9 and TRBJ1-2; D not certain. Germline V CDR1 and CDR2: SGDLS, YYNGEE. CDR3 length: 13 amino acids. Trimming cost V 4 bases and J 3 bases, with 10 bases left between them. The CDR3, as DNA: TGTGCCAGCAGCCGCAGCGACCACTATGGCTACACCTTC. This codes for CASSRSDHYGYTF. The complete variable domain, with remaining parts taken from reference TRBV9 and TRBJ1-2, reads DSGVTQTPKHLITATGQRVTLRCSPRSGDLSVYWYQQSLDQGLQFLIQYYNGEERAKGNILERFSAQQFPDLHSELNLSSLELGDSALYFCASSRSDHYGYTFGSGTRLTVV.

The chain recombines TRBV24-1 with TRBJ2-1; TRBD1 matches at 8 bases. Per the germline V gene, CDR1 is KGHDR and CDR2 is SFDVKD. With V trimmed by 2 bases and J by 5 bases, 4 bases remained unmatched. There are 15 residues in the CDR3. CDR3 sequence reads: CATSDYRGNDNEQFF. The CDR3 nucleotides are TGTGCCACCAGTGATTACAGGGGGAACGACAATGAGCAGTTCTTC.

Remarks on this clone: Other DNA sequences in the sample encode the same CDR3. This chain connects TRBV12-3 or TRBV12-4 to TRBJ2-1; D not certain. The ends were cut back, 5 bases at V and 7 bases at J, with 6 bases in the middle. This CDR3 has 11 residues. This CDR3 is CASSSRNEQFF. Here the CDR3 DNA reads TGTGCCAGCAGTAGTCGGAATGAGCAGTTCTTC.